Shown below are 27 T cell receptor beta chains from a single sample sequenced in a study of cytomegalovirus exposure and HLA in healthy donors. Primers: 60 Vbeta forward and 13 Jbeta reverse. Sequenced by immunoSEQ multiplex PCR; TCRdb stores in-frame clones only, minus some. The sample holds 100,000 to 150,000 clones; approximately 75% are singletons and the top ten take less than 5%. Sequenced sample: PBMCs. The receptors were gathered from a young man in good health and CMV-seronegative.

The rearrangement joins TRBV5-1 to TRBJ2-3; 12 bases are shared with TRBD2. Germline trimming cut 4 bases from V and 10 bases from J; bases unmatched to any gene: 7. Germline values: CDR1 SGHRS, CDR2 YFSETQ. The length of the CDR3 is 14 residues. This CDR3 reads CASSVSASGGAQYF. CDR3 coding DNA: TGCGCCAGCAGCGTTTCGGCTAGCGGGGGGGCGCAGTATTTT.

This clone came up a few times. V and J are TRBV5-4 and TRBJ1-2, with 9 nucleotides matching TRBD1. Germline V gives CDR1 SGHNT, CDR2 YYREEE (reference sequence). Germline trimming cut 4 bases from V and 3 bases from J; bases unmatched to any gene: 7. This CDR3 is built from 15 residues. The CDR3 spells CASSLKQGAYYGYTF. In DNA, the CDR3 is TGTGCCAGCAGCCTCAAACAGGGGGCCTACTATGGCTACACCTTC.

The chain is built from TRBV5-4 and TRBJ2-1; 9 bases fit TRBD1. V dropped 4 bases and J dropped 7; count of bases not matched to a gene: 9. Germline CDR1 and CDR2: SGHNT and YYREEE (reference sequence). The CDR3 covers 15 residues. CDR3 loop: CASSLGQGSGNEQFF. DNA of the CDR3: TGTGCCAGCAGCCTCGGACAGGGGTCTGGAAATGAGCAGTTCTTC.

This chain uses TRBV2 with TRBJ2-7, with 10 nucleotides matching TRBD2. The germline V gene has CDR1 SNHLY and CDR2 FYNNEI. Trimming at V came to 5 bases and at J to 4 bases, leaving 5 bases not matched to a gene. This CDR3 is built from 14 residues. The CDR3 sequence is CASSPLAGAYEQYF. The DNA of the CDR3 is TGTGCCAGCAGTCCCCTAGCGGGGGCATACGAGCAGTACTTC.

The rearrangement links TRBV10-1 to TRBJ2-5; D may be TRBD2 (5 bases). The CDR3 has 14 residues. The germline gives CDR1 WNHNN, CDR2 SYGVQD (reference sequence). V shed 4 bases and J shed 5 bases, with 14 bases lying between them. DNA of the CDR3: TGCGCCAGCAGTGCGGCGGGCACTGGGGAGACCCAGTACTTC. It specifies CASSAAGTGETQYF.

This clone was observed a few times. The CDR3 loop reads CASSQDDQAGQETQYF. CDR3 bases: TGTGCCAGCAGCCAAGATGATCAGGCGGGCCAAGAGACCCAGTACTTC. This chain links TRBV4-2 with TRBJ2-5; D is possibly TRBD2 (5 bases). Trimming took 0 bases from V and 1 from J, leaving 12 bases between them. CDR1 LGHNA and CDR2 YNFKEQ come from the germline V gene. The CDR3 consists of 16 residues.

The CDR3 nucleotides read TGTGCCAGCAACTCAGGGACTAGCGGTTACAATGAGCAGTTCTTC. Residues: CASNSGTSGYNEQFF. The chain combines TRBV27 with TRBJ2-1; 11 bases align to TRBD2. CDR1 and CDR2 (germline): MNHEY, SMNVEV (reference sequence). Trimming at V came to 7 bases and at J to 4 bases, leaving 6 bases not matched to a gene. The CDR3 covers 15 residues.

This chain uses TRBV28 with TRBJ1-1, with D uncertain. This CDR3 contains 13 residues. Germline V CDR1 and CDR2: MDHEN, SYDVKM. The V and J ends lost 10 bases and 0 bases respectively, with 12 bases between them. The CDR3 region has the DNA TGTGCCATCCTTGACAAGATGAACACTGAAGCTTTCTTT. Translating gives CAILDKMNTEAFF.

The V gene is TRBV11-2, the J gene TRBJ1-2; 8 bases are shared with TRBD1. This CDR3 contains 15 residues. Germline CDR1 reads SGHAT; CDR2 reads FQNNGV. The ends lost 4 bases at V and 2 bases at J; junction bases unmatched: 6. DNA of the CDR3: TGTGCCAGCAGCTGGTCCCGGGACAGGAACTATGGCTACACCTTC. It encodes CASSWSRDRNYGYTF.

The chain carries TRBV2 and TRBJ2-3; 13 nucleotides agree with TRBD2. The J segment lost 4 bases and the V segment lost 5 bases, leaving 3 bases of the junction unmatched. Germline V gene sequence: CDR1 SNHLY, CDR2 FYNNEI. The CDR3 has 15 amino acids. The CDR3 here is CASSLLAGGADTQYF. The CDR3 region has the DNA TGTGCCAGCAGTTTACTAGCGGGGGGGGCAGATACGCAGTATTTT.

The rearrangement joins TRBV23-1 to TRBJ2-1; the D gene is possibly TRBD2 (5 bases). TRBV23-1 is identified as an open reading frame with a role that is uncertain. The CDR3 length is 16 residues. Trimming took off 0 bases at V and 2 bases at J, with 11 bases between the two ends. CDR3 nucleotides: TGCGCCAGCAGTCAATCCCCCCCGGGGACCTACAATGAGCAGTTCTTC. It specifies CASSQSPPGTYNEQFF.

Worth noting for this clone: A read error may account for a junction end that differs from germline. The chain carries TRBV2 and TRBJ1-1; D is undetermined. Germline values: CDR1 SNHLY, CDR2 FYNNEI. The CDR3 has 12 amino acids. The CDR3 loop is CASREGSYEAFF. CDR3 DNA sequence: TGTGCCAGCAGGGAAGGGAGTTATGAAGCTTTCTTT.

This clone has a handful of counts. The rearrangement links TRBV10-3 to TRBJ2-7, with D possibly being TRBD2 (6 bases). Germline lookup yields CDR1 ENHRY and CDR2 SYGVKD. The V end lost 11 bases, the J end lost 2 bases, and 19 bases lay between the germline ends. The CDR3 spans 14 residues. This chain's CDR3 is CASAEWGETYEQYF. CDR3 nucleotide sequence: TGTGCCTCCGCTGAATGGGGGGAAACCTACGAGCAGTACTTC.

The rearrangement joins TRBV2 to TRBJ2-7; D perhaps matches TRBD2 (5 bases). The V end was cut by 6 bases, the J end by 6 bases, with 9 bases between. The CDR3 has 11 residues. Germline V gene lookup returns CDR1 SNHLY and CDR2 FYNNEI. CDR3 amino acids: CASSHGLEQYF. The CDR3 DNA reads TGTGCCAGCAGCCACGGACTCGAGCAGTACTTC. The full variable domain, rest sourced from reference TRBV2 and TRBJ2-7, is EPEVTQTPSHQVTQMGQEVILRCVPISNHLYFYWYRQILGQKVEFLVSFYNNEISEKSEIFDDQFSVERPDGSNFTLKIRSTKLEDSAMYFCASSHGLEQYFGPGTRLTVT.

The V call is TRBV2, the J call TRBJ1-1; unclear D gene. Germline V lookup: CDR1 SNHLY, CDR2 FYNNEI. CDR3 length: 15 amino acids. The V gene lost 2 bases and the J gene lost 3 bases, with 13 bases spanning the gap. CDR3 nucleotide sequence: TGTGCCAGCAGTGAAAGAGGGTCGGGGTACACTGAAGCTTTCTTT. Protein: CASSERGSGYTEAFF.

The chain combines TRBV27 with TRBJ1-2; a possible D gene is TRBD1 (6 bases). The CDR3 length is 13 residues. V was clipped by 8 bases and J by 8 bases, with 18 bases between them. The germline V gene encodes CDR1 MNHEY and CDR2 SMNVEV (reference sequence). CDR3 DNA: TGTGCCAGCTCGGTAGCGGGGGCGGGAGGCTACACCTTC. It is translated as CASSVAGAGGYTF.

This clone was seen a few times. The chain has TRBV6-6 and TRBJ1-2; tentative D call: TRBD1 (5 bases). This CDR3 is 10 amino acids long. Per the germline V gene, CDR1 is MNHNY and CDR2 is SVGAGI (reference sequence). V dropped 7 bases and J dropped 6 bases, with 6 bases sitting between them. The CDR3 DNA reads TGTGCCAGCACGGGGGATGGCTACACCTTC. This codes for CASTGDGYTF.

The chain couples TRBV14 to TRBJ1-2; weak D call: TRBD1 (5 bases). Germline V gene sequence: CDR1 SGHDN, CDR2 FVKESK. The CDR3 covers 15 residues. The V end was cut by 5 bases, the J end by 0 bases, with 13 bases between. CDR3 DNA sequence: TGTGCCAGCAGCGGCGTGGGGGGAGCTAACTATGGCTACACCTTC. It translates to CASSGVGGANYGYTF.

V and J are TRBV5-1 and TRBJ1-1; 7 bases match TRBD1. With V trimmed by 3 bases and J by 4 bases, 12 bases remained unmatched. Germline V lookup: CDR1 SGHRS, CDR2 YFSETQ. The CDR3 spans 16 residues. CDR3 bases: TGCGCCAGCAGCTCAACCCAGACAGGGAGTTTCACTGAAGCTTTCTTT. Translated: CASSSTQTGSFTEAFF.

V and J are TRBV4-1 and TRBJ1-1; D might be TRBD1 (6 bases). This CDR3 spans 16 amino acids. V gave up 0 bases and J gave up 8 bases, with 19 bases separating them. Germline V gene sequence: CDR1 MGHRA, CDR2 YSYEKL. The CDR3 bases are TGCGCCAGCAGCCAAGATGGGGGCAGACCCTTGACGGAAGCTTTCTTT. It translates to CASSQDGGRPLTEAFF.

The chain combines TRBV5-4 with TRBJ1-1, with TRBD1 identical over 8 bases. This CDR3 is 15 amino acids long. After removal of 3 bases from V and 1 base from J, the junction contained 5 bases not matched to a gene. Germline CDR1 and CDR2: SGHNT and YYREEE (reference sequence). This CDR3 is CASSYRQGTNTEAFF. The CDR3 DNA reads as TGTGCCAGCAGCTACAGACAGGGGACGAACACTGAAGCTTTCTTT.

In its sample, this clone was seen once. The CDR3 nucleotides read TGTGCCAGCACCCCCCGCGCGGATACGCAGTATTTT. Protein product: CASTPRADTQYF. The chain links TRBV7-9 to TRBJ2-3; D is uncertain. This CDR3 spans 12 amino acids. Per germline, CDR1 SEHNR and CDR2 FQNEAQ (reference sequence). Trimming removed 7 bases at V and 6 bases at J, with 11 bases between.

V gene TRBV5-1 combines with J gene TRBJ2-7, with D perhaps TRBD2 (6 bases). Germline V gene data show CDR1 as SGHRS and CDR2 as YFSETQ. V lost 0 bases and J 5 bases, leaving 12 bases between the germline ends. CDR3 length equals 14 residues. The CDR3 sequence: CASSLVGGEDEQYF. As DNA, the CDR3 is TGCGCCAGCAGCTTGGTAGGAGGGGAGGACGAGCAGTACTTC.

V and J are TRBV4-3 and TRBJ2-2; TRBD1 agrees at 9 bases. J was trimmed by 4 bases and V by 1 base; bases with no gene match: 7. The CDR3 loop spans 17 amino acids. Germline V gives CDR1 LGHNA, CDR2 YSLEER. The CDR3 spells CASSQGIQGAGTGELFF. The CDR3 DNA reads as TGCGCCAGCAGCCAAGGGATACAGGGGGCCGGCACCGGGGAGCTGTTTTTT.

CDR3 sequence reads: CASTDRVYSNQPQHF. The CDR3, as DNA: TGTGCCAGCACCGACAGGGTGTATAGCAATCAGCCCCAGCATTTT. The gene calls are TRBV6-1 and TRBJ1-5; 7 positions agree with TRBD1. The CDR3 is made up of 15 amino acids. V was pared by 7 bases and J by 0 bases, with 6 bases of the junction left unmatched. Germline assignment: CDR1 MNHNS and CDR2 SASEGT.

The rearrangement links TRBV7-9 to TRBJ2-1; 12 bases map to TRBD2. V lost 5 bases, J lost 8 bases, and 7 bases stayed unmatched. Germline values: CDR1 SEHNR, CDR2 FQNEAQ (reference sequence). The CDR3 totals 15 residues. CDR3 residues: CASSLSSGGAYEQFF. In DNA, the CDR3 is TGTGCCAGCAGCCTGTCTAGCGGGGGGGCCTATGAGCAGTTCTTC.

The chain combines TRBV30 with TRBJ1-2, with D possibly TRBD1 on 5 matching bases. This CDR3 comprises 12 residues. The germline gives CDR1 GTSNPN, CDR2 SVGIG (reference sequence). The V and J ends lost 5 bases and 8 bases respectively, with 15 bases between them. The CDR3 loop is CAWAPREVGYTF. CDR3 DNA sequence: TGTGCCTGGGCCCCCAGGGAGGTGGGCTACACCTTC.